The 8 T cell receptor beta chains in this list originate from one sample, sequenced in a study of T cells after yellow fever vaccination. TCRdb re-analysed the 5' RACE reads in MiXCR, keeping a single row per CDR3 protein. The repertoire includes some 560,000 distinct CDR3 sequences, under 25% of them detected once, and 13% to 15% sits in the top ten. This sample comprised PBMCs, obtained 15 days after the yellow fever booster vaccination. These receptors were taken from a man aged 25-45 years who received the YFV17D yellow fever vaccine.

This sequence joins TRBV20-1 and TRBJ1-1, with D unclear. Deletions cut 8 bases from V and 1 base from J, with 14 bases between. CDR1 DFQATT and CDR2 SNEGSKA come from the germline V gene (reference sequence). The CDR3 has 13 amino acids. The CDR3 coding sequence is TGCAGTACCCTGCTTTGGAGGAACACTGAAGCTTTCTTT. Translated: CSTLLWRNTEAFF.

This clonotype was seen more than once but under ten times. The chain recombines TRBV29-1 with TRBJ2-1; D may be TRBD1 (5 bases). The V gene's germline CDR1 is SQVTM and CDR2 ANQGSEA. The CDR3 contains 11 residues. V was cut by 3 bases and J by 12 bases, with 12 bases left in between. The CDR3, as DNA: TGCAGCGTTGATGCAGGGCTGGGGCAGTTCTTC. It translates to CSVDAGLGQFF.

This clonotype was detected a few times. This chain connects TRBV5-6 to TRBJ1-1; D unclear. Trimming removed 4 bases from V and 0 bases from J, with 16 bases in between. Germline CDR1 and CDR2: SGHDT and YYEEEE. The CDR3 is 16 residues long. The CDR3 loop is CASSANGYRLNTEAFF. The DNA of the CDR3 is TGTGCCAGCAGCGCGAACGGTTATAGATTGAACACTGAAGCTTTCTTT.

This clonotype was counted a few times. The CDR3: CASAKTAQDNQPQHF. CDR3 DNA: TGTGCCAGCGCTAAGACGGCGCAGGACAATCAGCCCCAGCATTTT. The chain combines TRBV12-3 or TRBV12-4 with TRBJ1-5, with D uncertain. V was cut by 8 bases and J by 3 bases, with 17 bases left in between. The CDR3 totals 15 residues.

This clonotype was found a few times. The chain couples TRBV11-2 to TRBJ2-1; D perhaps matches TRBD1 (6 bases). This CDR3 is built from 13 residues. Germline CDR1 reads SGHAT; CDR2 reads FQNNGV. The V end was cut by 5 bases, the J end by 10 bases, with 15 bases between. CDR3 residues: CASSPERGTEQFF. The CDR3 DNA is TGTGCCAGCAGCCCAGAGAGGGGGACGGAGCAGTTCTTC.

This clonotype appeared many times. The chain recombines TRBV20-1 with TRBJ2-7, with D unclear. V was shortened by 3 bases and J by 0 bases, with 9 bases between the two germline ends. Looked up from germline, CDR1 is DFQATT and CDR2 is SNEGSKA (reference sequence). This CDR3 is built from 13 residues. CDR3 nucleotides: TGCAGTGCTAGGCGGCAATCCTCCTACGAGCAGTACTTC. The encoded protein is CSARRQSSYEQYF.

The sample holds a few counts of this clonotype. CDR3 DNA: TGTGCCAGCAGCCCCACCGGGACTAGCGGGAGTACAAATGAGCAGTTCTTC. This codes for CASSPTGTSGSTNEQFF. This chain connects TRBV7-9 to TRBJ2-1, with 14 bases identical to TRBD2. CDR1 and CDR2 from the germline V gene are SEHNR and FQNEAQ (reference sequence). CDR3 size: 17 residues. V lost 5 bases to trimming and J lost 7 bases; unmatched junction nucleotides: 10.

The V call is TRBV7-2, the J call TRBJ2-3, with 7 nucleotides matching TRBD1. J gave up 2 bases and V 3 bases, and 5 bases lay outside the gene matches. The CDR3 length is 15 residues. CDR1 is SGHTA, CDR2 FQGNSA, per germline. The CDR3 loop is CASSFSRGFTDTQYF. For the CDR3, the DNA is TGTGCCAGCAGCTTCTCCAGGGGGTTCACAGATACGCAGTATTTT.